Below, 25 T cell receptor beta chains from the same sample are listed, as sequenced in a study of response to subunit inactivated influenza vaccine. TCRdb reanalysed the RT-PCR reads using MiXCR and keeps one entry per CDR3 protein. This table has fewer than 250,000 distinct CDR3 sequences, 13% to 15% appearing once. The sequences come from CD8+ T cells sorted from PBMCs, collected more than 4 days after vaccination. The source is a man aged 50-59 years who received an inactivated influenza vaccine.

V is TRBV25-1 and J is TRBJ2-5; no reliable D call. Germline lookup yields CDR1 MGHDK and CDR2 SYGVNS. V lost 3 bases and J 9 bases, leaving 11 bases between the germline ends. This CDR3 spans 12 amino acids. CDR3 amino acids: CASSEVRTPQYF. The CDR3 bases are TGTGCCAGCAGTGAGGTACGGACGCCCCAGTACTTC.

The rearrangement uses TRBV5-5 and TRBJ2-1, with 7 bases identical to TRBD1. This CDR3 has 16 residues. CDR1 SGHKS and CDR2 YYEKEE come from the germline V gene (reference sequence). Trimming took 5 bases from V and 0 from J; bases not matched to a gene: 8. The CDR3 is CASSSAWDSSYNEQFF. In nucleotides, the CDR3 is TGTGCCAGCAGTTCGGCGTGGGACAGCTCCTACAATGAGCAGTTCTTC. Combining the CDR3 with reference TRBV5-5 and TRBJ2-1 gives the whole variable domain DAGVTQSPTHLIKTRGQQVTLRCSPISGHKSVSWYQQVLGQGPQFIFQYYEKEERGRGNFPDRFSARQFPNYSSELNVNALLLGDSALYLCASSSAWDSSYNEQFFGPGTRLTVL.

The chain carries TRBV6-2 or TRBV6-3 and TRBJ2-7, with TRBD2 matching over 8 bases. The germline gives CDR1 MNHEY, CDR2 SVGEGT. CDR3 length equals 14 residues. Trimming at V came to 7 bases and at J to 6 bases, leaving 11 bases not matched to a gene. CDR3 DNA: TGTGCCAGCATAGACCAGCGGGAGAATCCCGAGCAGTACTTC. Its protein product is CASIDQRENPEQYF.

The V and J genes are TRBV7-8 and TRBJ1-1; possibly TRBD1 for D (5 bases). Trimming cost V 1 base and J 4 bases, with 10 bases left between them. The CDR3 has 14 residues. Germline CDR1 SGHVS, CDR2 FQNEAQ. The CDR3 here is CASSLGGVSTEAFF. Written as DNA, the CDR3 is TGTGCCAGCAGCTTAGGGGGCGTGAGCACTGAAGCTTTCTTT.

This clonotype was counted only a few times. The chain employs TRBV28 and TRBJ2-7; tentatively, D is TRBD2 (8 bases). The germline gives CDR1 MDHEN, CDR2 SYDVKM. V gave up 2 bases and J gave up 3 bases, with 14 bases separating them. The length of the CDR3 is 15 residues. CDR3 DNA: TGTGCCAGCAGTTTAACGGGAGGGGGCCGCTACGAGCAGTACTTC. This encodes CASSLTGGGRYEQYF.

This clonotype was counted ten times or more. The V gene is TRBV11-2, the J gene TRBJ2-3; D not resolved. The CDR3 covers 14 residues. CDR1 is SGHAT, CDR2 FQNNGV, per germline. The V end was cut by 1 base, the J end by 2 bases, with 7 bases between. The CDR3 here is CASSLVGITDTQYF. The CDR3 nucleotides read TGTGCCAGCAGCTTAGTGGGGATCACAGATACGCAGTATTTT.

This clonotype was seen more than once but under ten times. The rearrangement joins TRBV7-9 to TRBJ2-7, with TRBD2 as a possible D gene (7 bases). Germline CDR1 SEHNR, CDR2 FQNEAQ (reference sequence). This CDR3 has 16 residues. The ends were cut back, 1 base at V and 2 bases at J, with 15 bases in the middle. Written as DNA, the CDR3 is TGTGCCAGCAGCTTAGGGGGGGGCGGTACAACCTACGAGCAGTACTTC. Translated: CASSLGGGGTTYEQYF.

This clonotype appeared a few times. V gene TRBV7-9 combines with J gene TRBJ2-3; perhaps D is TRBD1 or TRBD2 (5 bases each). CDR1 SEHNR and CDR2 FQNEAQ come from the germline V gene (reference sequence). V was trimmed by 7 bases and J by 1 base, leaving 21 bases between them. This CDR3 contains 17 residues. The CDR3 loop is CASNPRDGREGTDTQYF. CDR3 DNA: TGTGCCAGCAACCCTAGGGACGGCAGGGAAGGCACAGATACGCAGTATTTT.

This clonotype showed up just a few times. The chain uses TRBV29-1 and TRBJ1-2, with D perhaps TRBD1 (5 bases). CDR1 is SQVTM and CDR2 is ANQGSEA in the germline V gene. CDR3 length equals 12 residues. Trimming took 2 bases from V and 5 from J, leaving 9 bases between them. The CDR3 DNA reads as TGCAGCGTTGAACAGGGAAAATATGGCTACACCTTC. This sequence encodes CSVEQGKYGYTF.

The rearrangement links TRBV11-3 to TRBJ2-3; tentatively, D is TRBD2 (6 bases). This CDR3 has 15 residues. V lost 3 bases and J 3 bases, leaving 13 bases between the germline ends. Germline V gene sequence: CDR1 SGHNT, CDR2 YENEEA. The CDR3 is CASSLRSGVTDTQYF. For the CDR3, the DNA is TGTGCCAGCAGCTTGAGATCGGGGGTGACAGATACGCAGTATTTT.

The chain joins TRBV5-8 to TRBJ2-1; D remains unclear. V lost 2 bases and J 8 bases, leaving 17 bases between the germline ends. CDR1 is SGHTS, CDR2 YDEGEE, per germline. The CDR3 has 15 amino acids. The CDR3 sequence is CASSFPSLVGHEQFF. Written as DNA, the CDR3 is TGTGCCAGCAGCTTTCCGTCCCTAGTGGGCCATGAGCAGTTCTTC.

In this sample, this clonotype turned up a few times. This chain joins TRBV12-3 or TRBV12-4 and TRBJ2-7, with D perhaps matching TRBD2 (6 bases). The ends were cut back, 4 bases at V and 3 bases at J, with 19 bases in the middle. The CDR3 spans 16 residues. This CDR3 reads CASSSVGGLRGYEQYF. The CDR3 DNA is TGTGCCAGCAGTTCCGTGGGGGGATTGCGGGGCTACGAGCAGTACTTC.

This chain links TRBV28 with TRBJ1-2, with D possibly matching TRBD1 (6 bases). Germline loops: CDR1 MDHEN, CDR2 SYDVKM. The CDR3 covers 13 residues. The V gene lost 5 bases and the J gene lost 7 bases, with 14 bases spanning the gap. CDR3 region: CASSILLGAGYTF. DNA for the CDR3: TGTGCCAGCAGTATTCTTCTGGGGGCTGGCTACACCTTC.

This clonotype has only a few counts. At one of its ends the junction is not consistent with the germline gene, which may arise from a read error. The CDR3 is CAFQGGTFYSYTF. CDR3 sequence (DNA): TGTGCCTTCCAGGGGGGGACCTTCTATAGCTACACCTTC. The genes are TRBV2 and TRBJ1-2; TRBD1 matches at 7 bases. Germline CDR1 SNHLY, CDR2 FYNNEI. The CDR3 contains 13 residues. The full variable domain, completed using reference TRBV2 and TRBJ1-2, is EPEVTQTPSHQVTQMGQEVILRCVPISNHLYFYWYRQILGQKVEFLVSFYNNEISEKSEIFDDQFSVERPDGSNFTLKIRSTKLEDSAMYFCAFQGGTFYSYTFGSGTRLTVV.

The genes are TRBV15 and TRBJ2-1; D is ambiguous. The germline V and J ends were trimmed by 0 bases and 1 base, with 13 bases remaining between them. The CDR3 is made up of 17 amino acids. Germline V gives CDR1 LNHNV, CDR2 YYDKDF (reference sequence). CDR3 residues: CATSRDRTAASYNEQFF. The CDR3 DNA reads TGTGCCACCAGCAGAGATCGAACAGCCGCGTCCTACAATGAGCAGTTCTTC.

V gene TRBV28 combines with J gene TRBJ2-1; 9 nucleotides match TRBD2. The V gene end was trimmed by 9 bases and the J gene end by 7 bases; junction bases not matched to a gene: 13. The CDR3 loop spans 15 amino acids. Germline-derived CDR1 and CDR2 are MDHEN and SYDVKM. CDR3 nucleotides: TGTGCCAGTTTATTAGCGGGAGAGGTGGGGAATGAGCAGTTCTTC. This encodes CASLLAGEVGNEQFF.

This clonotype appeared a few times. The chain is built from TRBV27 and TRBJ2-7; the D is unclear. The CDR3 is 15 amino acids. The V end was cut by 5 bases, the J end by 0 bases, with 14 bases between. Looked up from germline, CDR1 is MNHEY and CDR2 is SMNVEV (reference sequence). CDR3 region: CASSTTLVSSYEQYF. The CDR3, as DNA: TGTGCCAGCAGTACTACCTTAGTTAGCTCCTACGAGCAGTACTTC.

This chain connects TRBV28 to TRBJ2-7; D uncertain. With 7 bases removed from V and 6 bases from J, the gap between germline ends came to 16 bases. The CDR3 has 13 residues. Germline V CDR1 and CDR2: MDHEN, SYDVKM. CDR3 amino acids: CASTSSPSGEQYF. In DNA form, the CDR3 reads TGTGCCAGCACCTCTTCCCCCTCAGGCGAGCAGTACTTC.

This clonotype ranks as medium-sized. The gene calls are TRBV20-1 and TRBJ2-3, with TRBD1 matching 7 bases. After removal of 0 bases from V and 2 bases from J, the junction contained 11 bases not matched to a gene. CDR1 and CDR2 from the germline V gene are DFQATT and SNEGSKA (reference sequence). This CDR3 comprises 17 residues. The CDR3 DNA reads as TGCAGTGCTAGAGATTTAAGGGACAGTGAGTCCACAGATACGCAGTATTTT. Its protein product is CSARDLRDSESTDTQYF.

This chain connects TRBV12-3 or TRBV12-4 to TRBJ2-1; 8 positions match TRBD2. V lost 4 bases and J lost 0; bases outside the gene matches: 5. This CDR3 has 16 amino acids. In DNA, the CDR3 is TGTGCCAGCAGTTCACTAGCGGAGGCCTCCTACAATGAGCAGTTCTTC. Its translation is CASSSLAEASYNEQFF.

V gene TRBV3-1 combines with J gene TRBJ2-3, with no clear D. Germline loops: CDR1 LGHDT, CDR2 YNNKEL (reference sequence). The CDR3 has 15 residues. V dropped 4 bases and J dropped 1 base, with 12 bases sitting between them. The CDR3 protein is CASSPTTVGTDTQYF. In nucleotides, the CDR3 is TGTGCCAGCAGCCCGACCACCGTCGGCACAGATACGCAGTATTTT.

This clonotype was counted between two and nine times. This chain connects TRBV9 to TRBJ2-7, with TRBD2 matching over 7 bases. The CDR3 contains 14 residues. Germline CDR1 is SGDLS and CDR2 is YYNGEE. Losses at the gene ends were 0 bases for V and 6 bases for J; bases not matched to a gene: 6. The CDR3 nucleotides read TGTGCCAGCAGCGTAGGCGCGGGAGTTTCCGAGCAGTACTTC. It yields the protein CASSVGAGVSEQYF.

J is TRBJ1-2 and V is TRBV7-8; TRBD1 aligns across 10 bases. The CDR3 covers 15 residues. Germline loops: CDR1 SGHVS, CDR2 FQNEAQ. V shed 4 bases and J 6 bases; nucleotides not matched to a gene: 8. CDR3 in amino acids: CASSSTGTGVNGYTF. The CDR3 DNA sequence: TGTGCCAGCAGCTCGACCGGGACAGGGGTCAATGGCTACACCTTC.

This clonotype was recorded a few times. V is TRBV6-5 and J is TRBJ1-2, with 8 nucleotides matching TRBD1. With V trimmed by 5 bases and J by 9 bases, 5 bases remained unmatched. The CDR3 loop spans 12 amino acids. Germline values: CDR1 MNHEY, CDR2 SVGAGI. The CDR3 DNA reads TGTGCCAGCAGTCGACAGGGGAGTAGCTACACCTTC. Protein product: CASSRQGSSYTF.

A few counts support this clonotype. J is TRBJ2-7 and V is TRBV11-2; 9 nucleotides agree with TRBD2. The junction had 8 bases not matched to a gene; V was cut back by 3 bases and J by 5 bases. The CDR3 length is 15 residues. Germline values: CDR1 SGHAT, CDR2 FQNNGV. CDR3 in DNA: TGTGCCAGCAGCTTTGACCCTAGCGGGATTGACGAGCAGTACTTC. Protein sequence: CASSFDPSGIDEQYF.